Sequencing of this TCR beta chain was carried out in a study of blood T cell repertoires in COVID-19. Study-wide context: Whether acute or convalescent, the COVID-19 samples came from the United States, Italy and Spain.

TCRdb's table, derived via immunoSEQ multiplex PCR, lists solely in-frame clones and lacks some. The sample gives 95,000 to 150,000 clones, 71% of which show up once; 0.75% to 0.9% is in the top ten. Germline trimming cut 1 base from V and 7 bases from J; bases unmatched to any gene: 9. There are 16 residues in the CDR3. CDR1 is SGHTA and CDR2 is FQGNSA in the germline V gene. This chain links TRBV7-2 with TRBJ2-4; 8 bases align to TRBD2. Sequencing was carried out using peripheral blood. The source of this sequence is a human donor with acute or convalescent COVID-19. The donor label of this sample is uncertain. For the CDR3, the DNA is TGTGCCAGCAGCTTAGTCGCTAGCGGGTCCGGGAACATTCAGTACTTC. It is translated as CASSLVASGSGNIQYF. The whole variable domain, remainder taken from reference TRBV7-2 and TRBJ2-4, is GAGVSQSPSNKVTEKGKDVELRCDPISGHTALYWYRQSLGQGLEFLIYFQGNSAPDKSGLPSDRFSAERTGGSVSTLTIQRTQQEDSAVYLCASSLVASGSGNIQYFGAGTRLSVL.